This T cell receptor beta chain was identified in a study of human T cells and chemical hapten exposure. Findings and caveats of the study: There was no change with DPC sensitization in TCRs above 1 in 1000 frequency. A positive correlation with patch test score was shown by PT1 expanded TCR counts.

Indicated time point: pre-sensitization, week 0. Treatment described: therapeutic diphenylcyclopropenone sensitization with weekly scalp DPC. This clonotype has only a few counts. Its antigen remains unidentified. The study's library attached unique molecular identifiers to single cDNA molecules. TCRdb called the RACE reads again in MiXCR, with one record for every CDR3 protein. The sample has about 120,000 distinct CDR3 sequences, approximately 12% seen once. V was shortened by 3 bases and J by 8 bases, with 13 bases between the two germline ends. The CDR3 covers 13 residues. Germline-derived CDR1 and CDR2 are MNHEY and SMNVEV (reference sequence).

Source: whole blood, taken in connection with sensitization to the hapten diphenylcyclopropenone (DPC). This chain connects TRBV27 to TRBJ1-2; D gene uncertain. This TCR was recovered from a woman in her late teens or twenties with alopecia areata. Some clones in this sample may be carry-over from other donors' samples. The chain's CDR3 is CASSFSPQQGYTF. CDR3 nucleotides: TGTGCCAGCAGTTTCAGTCCCCAGCAAGGCTACACCTTC.